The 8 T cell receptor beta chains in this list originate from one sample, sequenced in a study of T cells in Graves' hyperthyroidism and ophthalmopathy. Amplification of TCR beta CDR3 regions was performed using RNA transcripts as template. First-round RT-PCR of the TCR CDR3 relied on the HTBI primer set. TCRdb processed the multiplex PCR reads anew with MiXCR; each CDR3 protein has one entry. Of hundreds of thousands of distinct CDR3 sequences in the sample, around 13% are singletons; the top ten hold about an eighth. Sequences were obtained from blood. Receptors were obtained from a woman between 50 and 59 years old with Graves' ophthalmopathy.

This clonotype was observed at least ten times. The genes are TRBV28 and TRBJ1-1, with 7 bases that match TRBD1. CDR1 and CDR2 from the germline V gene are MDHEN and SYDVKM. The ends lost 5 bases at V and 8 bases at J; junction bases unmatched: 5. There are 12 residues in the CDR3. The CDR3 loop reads CASSAGQVEAFF. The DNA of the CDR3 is TGTGCCAGCAGTGCTGGACAGGTAGAAGCTTTCTTT.

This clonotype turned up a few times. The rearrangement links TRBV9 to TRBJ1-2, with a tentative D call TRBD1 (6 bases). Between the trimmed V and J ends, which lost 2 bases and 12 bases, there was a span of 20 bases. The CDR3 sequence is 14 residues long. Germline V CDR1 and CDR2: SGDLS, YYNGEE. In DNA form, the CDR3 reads TGTGCCAGCAGCGTGGGTGGACAGTACCCTCCTGACACCTTC. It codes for CASSVGGQYPPDTF.

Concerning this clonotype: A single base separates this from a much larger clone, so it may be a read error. The CDR3 spells CASSFPGLANEQFF. The DNA of the CDR3 is TGTGCCAGCAGCTTCCCTGGGCTTGCCAATGAGCAGTTCTTC. J is TRBJ2-1 and V is TRBV7-2; D gene uncertain. CDR1 SGHTA and CDR2 FQGNSA come from the germline V gene. The CDR3 is made up of 14 amino acids. Trimming took off 3 bases at V and 6 bases at J, with 12 bases between the two ends.

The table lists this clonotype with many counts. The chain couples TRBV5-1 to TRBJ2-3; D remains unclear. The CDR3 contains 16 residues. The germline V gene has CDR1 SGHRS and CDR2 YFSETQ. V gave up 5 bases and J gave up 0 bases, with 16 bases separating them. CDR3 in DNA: TGCGCCAGCAGGCGTAACGGGCGTCCCAGCACAGATACGCAGTATTTT. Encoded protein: CASRRNGRPSTDTQYF.

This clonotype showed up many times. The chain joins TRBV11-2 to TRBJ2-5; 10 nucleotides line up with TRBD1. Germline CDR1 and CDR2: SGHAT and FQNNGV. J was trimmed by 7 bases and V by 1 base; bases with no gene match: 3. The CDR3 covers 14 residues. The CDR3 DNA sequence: TGTGCCAGCAGCTTAGCCGGACAGGGGGTGACCCAGTACTTC. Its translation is CASSLAGQGVTQYF.

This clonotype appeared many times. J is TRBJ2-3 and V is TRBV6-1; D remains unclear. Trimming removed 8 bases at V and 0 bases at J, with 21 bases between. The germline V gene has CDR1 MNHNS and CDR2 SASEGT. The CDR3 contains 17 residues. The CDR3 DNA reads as TGTGCCAGCCGCCAAGAAACAGCCTCTTCTAGCACAGATACGCAGTATTTT. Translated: CASRQETASSSTDTQYF.

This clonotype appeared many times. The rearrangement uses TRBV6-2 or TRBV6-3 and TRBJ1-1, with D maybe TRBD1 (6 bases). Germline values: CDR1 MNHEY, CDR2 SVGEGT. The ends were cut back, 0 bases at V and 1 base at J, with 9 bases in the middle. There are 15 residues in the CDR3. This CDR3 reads CASSYSGGANTEAFF. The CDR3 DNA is TGTGCCAGCAGTTACTCTGGGGGCGCGAACACTGAAGCTTTCTTT.

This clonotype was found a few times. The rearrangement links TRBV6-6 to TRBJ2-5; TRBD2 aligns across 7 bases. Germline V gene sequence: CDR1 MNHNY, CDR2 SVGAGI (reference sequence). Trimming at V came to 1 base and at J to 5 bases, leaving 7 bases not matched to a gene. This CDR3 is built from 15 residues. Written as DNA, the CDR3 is TGTGCCAGCAGTTACTGGGAGGGAGGGCGTGAGACCCAGTACTTC. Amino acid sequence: CASSYWEGGRETQYF.